Shown below are 26 T cell receptor beta chains from a single sample sequenced in a study of T cell responses to AZD1222 COVID-19 vaccine. TCRdb keeps only in-frame clones here, not all; method: immunoSEQ multiplex PCR. The sample includes 150,000 to 200,000 clones, 94% of them seen just once. The starting material was peripheral blood, obtained on day 0 of AZD1222 vaccination. Receptors were obtained from an adult in good health.

The rearrangement links TRBV3-1 (or the pseudogene TRBV3-2) to TRBJ2-7; D tentatively reads TRBD1 or TRBD2 (5 bases each). Per germline, CDR1 LGHDT and CDR2 YNNKEL (reference sequence). CDR3 size: 14 residues. The V gene lost 4 bases and the J gene lost 3 bases, with 13 bases spanning the gap. The CDR3 region has the DNA TGTGCCAGCAGCCCACCGGGACGGAACTACGAGCAGTACTTC. This codes for CASSPPGRNYEQYF.

This chain uses TRBV7-9 with TRBJ1-5; D gene ambiguous. CDR3 length: 13 amino acids. V lost 0 bases, J lost 5 bases, and 5 bases lay in between. Germline assignment: CDR1 SEHNR and CDR2 FQNEAQ (reference sequence). CDR3 protein: CASSLARDQPQHF. DNA of the CDR3: TGTGCCAGCAGCTTAGCAAGGGATCAGCCCCAGCATTTT.

The genes are TRBV5-5 and TRBJ1-4, with TRBD1 identical over 9 bases. V was clipped by 0 bases and J by 11 bases; unmatched bases: 5. This CDR3 is 14 amino acids long. From germline, CDR1 is SGHKS and CDR2 YYEKEE (reference sequence). The CDR3 nucleotides read TGTGCCAGCAGCTTGGCTGGGACAGGGTGGAAACTGTTTTTT. Amino acid sequence: CASSLAGTGWKLFF.

CDR3 nucleotides: TGTGCCACCAGCAGTTGGCGGGAGGCCAAGGATGAGCAGTTCTTC. Its protein product is CATSSWREAKDEQFF. The V call is TRBV15, the J call TRBJ2-1; the match to TRBD2 covers 8 bases. The CDR3 spans 15 residues. Germline V gives CDR1 LNHNV, CDR2 YYDKDF (reference sequence). V lost 3 bases and J lost 8; bases outside the gene matches: 9.

The chain combines TRBV2 with TRBJ1-4; D gene uncertain. The CDR3 spans 13 residues. Trimming removed 7 bases at V and 7 bases at J, with 13 bases between. Germline CDR1 is SNHLY and CDR2 is FYNNEI. The DNA for the CDR3 is TGTGCCAGCACCCGAGGGTATGGTGAAAAACTGTTTTTT. It is translated as CASTRGYGEKLFF.

The chain couples TRBV4-1 to TRBJ2-7; D is ambiguous. The CDR3 extends over 17 amino acids. In germline, CDR1 is MGHRA, CDR2 YSYEKL. V was cut by 0 bases and J by 0 bases, with 15 bases left in between. The CDR3 DNA reads TGCGCCAGCAGCCAAGATTACAAGCTATCCTACTCCTACGAGCAGTACTTC. It specifies CASSQDYKLSYSYEQYF.

CDR3 in amino acids: CASSPGRPNTGELFF. DNA of the CDR3: TGTGCCAGCTCACCCGGACGCCCGAACACCGGGGAGCTGTTTTTT. This sequence joins TRBV18 and TRBJ2-2; no clear D. The CDR3 length is 15 residues. Trimming shortened V by 3 bases and J by 0 bases, and 8 bases separated the two germline ends. CDR1 is KGHSH, CDR2 LQKENI, per germline.

J is TRBJ1-1 and V is TRBV6-1, with D possibly matching TRBD1 (6 bases). The CDR3 is 16 residues long. CDR1 and CDR2 from the germline V gene are MNHNS and SASEGT. V was shortened by 3 bases and J by 2 bases, with 16 bases between the two germline ends. In nucleotides, the CDR3 is TGTGCCAGCAGTGACAAGGGGGGGGCCTCCAACACTGAAGCTTTCTTT. The encoded protein is CASSDKGGASNTEAFF.

V usage is TRBV4-1 and J usage is TRBJ1-3; possible D gene TRBD1, 5 bases. CDR3 length equals 15 residues. Germline CDR1 is MGHRA and CDR2 is YSYEKL. Trimming left V 4 bases short and J 0 bases short, with 10 bases between. The CDR3: CASSPGPSSGNTIYF. The CDR3 bases are TGCGCCAGCAGCCCGGGACCGAGCTCTGGAAACACCATATATTTT.

The rearrangement joins TRBV7-3 to TRBJ2-2; either TRBD1 or TRBD2 may fit D (5 bases each). The V end was cut by 5 bases, the J end by 6 bases, with 13 bases between. Germline assignment: CDR1 SGHTA and CDR2 FQGTGA. The CDR3 length is 14 residues. CDR3 sequence: CASSRDLLAGELFF. The CDR3 DNA reads as TGTGCCAGCAGCCGGGACCTGCTTGCCGGGGAGCTGTTTTTT.

The chain couples TRBV19 to TRBJ1-2; D gene ambiguous. The V end lost 0 bases, the J end lost 5 bases, and 13 bases lay between the germline ends. From germline, CDR1 is LNHDA and CDR2 SQIVND (reference sequence). This CDR3 is built from 15 residues. In DNA form, the CDR3 reads TGTGCCAGTAGTATAGATGAAGGGAGAGGATATGGCTACACCTTC. Its translation is CASSIDEGRGYGYTF. Based on the CDR3 plus reference TRBV19 and TRBJ1-2, the full variable domain is DGGITQSPKYLFRKEGQNVTLSCEQNLNHDAMYWYRQDPGQGLRLIYYSQIVNDFQKGDIAEGYSVSREKKESFPLTVTSAQKNPTAFYLCASSIDEGRGYGYTFGSGTRLTVV.

This chain uses TRBV11-2 with TRBJ2-7, with D maybe TRBD2 (6 bases). Trimming left V 4 bases short and J 4 bases short, with 23 bases between. The CDR3 is 17 amino acids. The germline V gene encodes CDR1 SGHAT and CDR2 FQNNGV. CDR3 in amino acids: CASSWRHIASGEYEQYF. The CDR3 region has the DNA TGTGCCAGCAGCTGGCGTCACATAGCCTCGGGAGAGTACGAGCAGTACTTC.

The V gene is TRBV5-5, the J gene TRBJ2-7, with 9 bases lining up with TRBD1. Trimming removed 8 bases from V and 2 bases from J; junction bases left unmatched: 5. Germline V gives CDR1 SGHKS, CDR2 YYEKEE (reference sequence). CDR3 size: 13 residues. This CDR3 reads CASTRQGAYEQYF. The CDR3 DNA reads TGTGCCAGTACCCGACAGGGGGCCTACGAGCAGTACTTC.

The genes are TRBV5-3 and TRBJ1-2; 9 bases align to TRBD1. TRBV5-3 is reported as an ORF; its role is uncertain. The CDR3 contains 14 residues. V was clipped by 4 bases and J by 2 bases; unmatched bases: 3. The CDR3 protein is CARSRQGENYGYTF. CDR3 bases: TGTGCCAGAAGCCGACAGGGGGAGAACTATGGCTACACCTTC.

The V call is TRBV11-1, the J call TRBJ1-1, with no clear D. V dropped 2 bases and J dropped 0 bases, with 7 bases sitting between them. This CDR3 spans 14 amino acids. Germline assignment: CDR1 SGHAT and CDR2 FQDESV (reference sequence). The DNA for the CDR3 is TGTGCCAGCAGCTTAAACGGTCTGAACACTGAAGCTTTCTTT. Translated: CASSLNGLNTEAFF.

This clone was recorded once. V is TRBV5-8 and J is TRBJ2-6; TRBD1 matches at 9 bases. Unmatched junction bases numbered 14, after V lost 0 bases and J lost 4 bases. The CDR3 has 20 amino acids. Per germline, CDR1 SGHTS and CDR2 YDEGEE. The CDR3 sequence is CASSLVAGDREFAGANVLTF. As DNA, the CDR3 is TGTGCCAGCAGCTTGGTCGCCGGGGACAGGGAATTCGCCGGGGCCAACGTCCTGACTTTC.

The J gene is TRBJ2-1, the V gene TRBV12-3 or TRBV12-4; a weak D match, TRBD2 (6 bases). V lost 6 bases, J lost 0 bases, and 6 bases lay in between. This CDR3 spans 13 amino acids. The CDR3 coding sequence is TGTGCCAGCAGCGGGAGCTCCTACAATGAGCAGTTCTTC. Residues: CASSGSSYNEQFF.

The rearrangement joins TRBV14 to TRBJ1-1; D is ambiguous. Germline CDR1 SGHDN, CDR2 FVKESK. The V and J ends lost 5 bases and 3 bases respectively, with 16 bases between them. The CDR3 consists of 15 residues. The DNA for the CDR3 is TGTGCCAGCAGCGCCCGGTTAGGCCTAGACACTGAAGCTTTCTTT. Translation gives CASSARLGLDTEAFF.

The rearrangement links TRBV6-1 to TRBJ2-2; TRBD1 might be the D (6 bases). The CDR3 is 15 amino acids. Germline V lookup: CDR1 MNHNS, CDR2 SASEGT. Deletions cut 3 bases from V and 4 bases from J, with 12 bases between. CDR3: CASSEAGTPTGELFF. In nucleotides, the CDR3 is TGTGCCAGCAGTGAGGCCGGGACACCCACCGGGGAGCTGTTTTTT.

The chain recombines TRBV14 with TRBJ2-5; D is uncertain. This CDR3 region has 12 residues. Trimming cost V 4 bases and J 7 bases, with 10 bases left between them. Germline loops: CDR1 SGHDN, CDR2 FVKESK. This CDR3 reads CASSPTLGTQYF. The CDR3 DNA sequence: TGTGCCAGCAGCCCGACGTTGGGGACCCAGTACTTC.

The chain has TRBV7-8 and TRBJ1-2, with a weak D call TRBD1 (5 bases). This CDR3 has 14 residues. Germline V gives CDR1 SGHVS, CDR2 FQNEAQ. The V and J ends lost 5 bases and 4 bases respectively, with 14 bases between them. In nucleotides, the CDR3 is TGTGCCAGCAGCCCCGTAAAAGGGGCCTATGGCTACACCTTC. It codes for CASSPVKGAYGYTF.

J is TRBJ2-4 and V is TRBV5-6; D might be TRBD1 (6 bases). Trimming took 3 bases from V and 1 from J, leaving 14 bases between them. The V gene's germline CDR1 is SGHDT and CDR2 YYEEEE. This CDR3 has 16 residues. DNA of the CDR3: TGTGCCAGCAGCTCCCTACAGGGAAGTGCCAAAAACATTCAGTACTTC. Translation: CASSSLQGSAKNIQYF.

The count of this clone is one. J is TRBJ2-1 and V is TRBV19; 11 nucleotides align to TRBD2. Germline trimming cut 7 bases from V and 9 bases from J; bases unmatched to any gene: 8. Germline CDR1 and CDR2: LNHDA and SQIVND (reference sequence). The CDR3 covers 14 residues. The CDR3 region has the DNA TGTGCCAGTACCCTTAGCGGGAGGGCCGGTGAGCAGTTCTTC. This translates into CASTLSGRAGEQFF. Full variable domain (missing parts from reference TRBV19 and TRBJ2-1): DGGITQSPKYLFRKEGQNVTLSCEQNLNHDAMYWYRQDPGQGLRLIYYSQIVNDFQKGDIAEGYSVSREKKESFPLTVTSAQKNPTAFYLCASTLSGRAGEQFFGPGTRLTVL.

The chain is built from TRBV6-5 and TRBJ1-2; D perhaps matches TRBD1 (5 bases). In germline, CDR1 is MNHEY, CDR2 SVGAGI. Between the trimmed V and J ends, which lost 4 bases and 4 bases, there was a span of 16 bases. The CDR3 runs 15 residues. The CDR3 nucleotides read TGTGCCAGCAGTTCCTGGTGGGGGGAAGGCTATGGCTACACCTTC. Translation gives CASSSWWGEGYGYTF.

This sequence joins TRBV11-2 and TRBJ2-1; TRBD1 is a possible D gene (5 bases). The CDR3 sequence is 14 residues long. The germline V gene encodes CDR1 SGHAT and CDR2 FQNNGV. The V end was cut by 5 bases, the J end by 8 bases, with 16 bases between. The CDR3 sequence: CASSTPRAPHEQFF. CDR3 DNA sequence: TGTGCCAGCAGCACACCCAGGGCTCCACATGAGCAGTTCTTC.

This chain connects TRBV2 to TRBJ1-1; D is undetermined. The V gene lost 0 bases and the J gene lost 7 bases, with 18 bases spanning the gap. CDR3 length: 16 amino acids. The germline V gene encodes CDR1 SNHLY and CDR2 FYNNEI. CDR3 amino acids: CASSEARRETDGEAFF. CDR3 coding DNA: TGTGCCAGCAGTGAAGCGCGACGGGAGACGGATGGTGAAGCTTTCTTT.